The text below deals with one T cell receptor beta chain. The antigen remains unidentified. The germline gene is not matched at one end of the junction; a read error may be the cause. PCR amplification relied on 60 Vbeta primers (plus 13 Jbeta primers). TCRdb's copy holds only in-frame clones and misses some; the assay was immunoSEQ multiplex PCR. The sample consists of 170,000 or so clones, about three quarters of them appearing once. Looked up from germline, CDR1 is ENHRY and CDR2 is SYGVKD. CDR3 size: 14 residues. These data come from a study of cytomegalovirus exposure and HLA in healthy donors. Broader study findings: When the data were analyzed later, several of the most significant clusters appeared to be linked to common viral pathogens. Donors belonging to an Asian-associated ancestry cluster reportedly showed fewer N-insertions in productive TCRs than the roughly 670-donor mean, according to what a later analysis found. Excluded were some V segments that proved indistinguishable, including TRBV6-2 and TRBV6-3. In a later analysis, a missense DCLRE1C variant was linked to TCR beta V- and J-gene trimming.

This clonotype was obtained from a woman aged 50 to 60 in good health and CMV-seropositive. Sequencing was carried out using PBMCs. The V gene is TRBV10-3, the J gene TRBJ2-7, with D possibly TRBD2 on 6 matching bases. The chain's CDR3 is CAISEGRDDYEQCF. Here the CDR3 DNA reads TGTGCCATCAGTGAGGGGCGGGATGACTACGAGCAGTGCTTC.